This TCR beta chain was identified during a study of blood T cell repertoires in COVID-19. The overall study: T cells, B-cell-depleted T cells, or PBMCs provided the cDNA or gDNA that served as material.

Participants' own reports of clinical history determined their cohort assignment. CDR1 and CDR2 from the germline V gene are SGHTA and FQGNSA. The CDR3 contains 17 residues. V shed 1 base and J 8 bases; nucleotides not matched to a gene: 13. Authors' processing steps: Reference gene primer amplification yielded estimated nucleated cell counts. Profiled with immunoSEQ multiplex PCR; TCRdb holds only in-frame clones, not every one. D and trimming come from the DNA, and the V and J calls and clone size come from that table. The sample gives 300,000 to 400,000 clones, 85% of which show up once; 1.9% is in the top ten.

The sequenced sample was PBMCs or T cells enriched from blood (not recorded which). This chain joins TRBV7-2 and TRBJ1-5; TRBD1 matches 8 bases. The clonotype was recovered from a woman in her 30s who had been exposed to COVID-19. The CDR3 DNA follows: TGTGCCAGCAGCTTAGGGGTGTCAGGGGGCTTGTTTGAGCCCCAGCATTTT. Protein: CASSLGVSGGLFEPQHF.